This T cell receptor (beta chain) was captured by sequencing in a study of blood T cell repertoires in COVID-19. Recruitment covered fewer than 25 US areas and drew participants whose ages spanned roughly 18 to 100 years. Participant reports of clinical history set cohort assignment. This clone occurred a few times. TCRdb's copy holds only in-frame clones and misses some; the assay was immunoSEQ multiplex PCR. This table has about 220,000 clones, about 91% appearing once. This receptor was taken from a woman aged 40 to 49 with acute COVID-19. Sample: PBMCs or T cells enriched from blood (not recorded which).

The CDR3 DNA reads as TGTGCCAGTAGCGCGGGAGGGTGGAATGAGCAGTTCTTC. This sequence encodes CASSAGGWNEQFF. The rearrangement links TRBV19 to TRBJ2-1; 9 nucleotides line up with TRBD2. J lost 7 bases, V lost 6 bases, and 4 bases had no gene match. The CDR3 is 13 amino acids. Germline CDR1 reads LNHDA; CDR2 reads SQIVND (reference sequence).